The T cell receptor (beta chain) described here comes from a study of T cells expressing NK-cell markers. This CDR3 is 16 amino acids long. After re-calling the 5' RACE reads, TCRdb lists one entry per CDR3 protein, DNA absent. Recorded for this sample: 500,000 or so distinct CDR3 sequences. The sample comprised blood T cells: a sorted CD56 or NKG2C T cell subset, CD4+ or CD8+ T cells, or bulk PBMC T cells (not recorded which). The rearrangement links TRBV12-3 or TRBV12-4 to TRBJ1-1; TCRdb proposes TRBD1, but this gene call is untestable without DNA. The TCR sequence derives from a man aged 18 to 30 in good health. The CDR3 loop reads CASNPGTGALNTEAFF.